What follows describes a single TCR beta chain. Its specificity is unknown. The data are from a study of T cell responses to AZD1222 COVID-19 vaccine. Regarding the study as a whole: Possibly, clonal diversity was underestimated; donors were largely white British and included more females.

Assay used: immunoSEQ multiplex PCR; TCRdb lists only in-frame clones, some missing. Of fewer than 70,000 clones in the sample, around 80% were seen once. The clonotype was recovered from an adult who received the AZD1222 COVID-19 vaccine. The sample consisted of peripheral blood, taken 28 days after the second AZD1222 dose.

As DNA, the CDR3 is TGTGCCAGCAGTTACTCGGGGACAGGGCCATACGAGCAGTACTTC. Translating it yields CASSYSGTGPYEQYF. This chain joins TRBV6-5 and TRBJ2-7; 9 nucleotides line up with TRBD1. J gave up 4 bases and V 0 bases, and 4 bases lay outside the gene matches. CDR3 length: 15 residues. The germline V gene has CDR1 MNHEY and CDR2 SVGAGI.